Below are 31 T cell receptor beta chains sequenced from a single sample in a study of CXCR3-negative and CXCR3-positive naive CD8 T cells. Overall study results and limits: For CXCR3-positive naive cells, TRB CDR3s were more hydrophobic than those of CXCR3-negative naive cells.

The method, 5' RACE with UMI labels, was used to prepare the TRB cDNA libraries. From its re-call of the 5' RACE reads, TCRdb lists each CDR3 protein once, without DNA. This sample's table has about 130,000 distinct CDR3 sequences. These TCRs' antigens remain unknown. Input material: naive CXCR3+ CD8+ T cells from blood. Subset indicated: CD45RO-CCR7+CD27+CD95- naive CD8+ T cells expressing CXCR3 (TNR3+). The receptors shown here come from a human donor in good health. Some clones in this sample may be carry-over from other donors' samples.

The CDR3 sequence is CSARAYRDWYTEAFF. V usage is TRBV20-1 and J usage is TRBJ1-1; TCRdb lists TRBD1, though no DNA is available to test this call. Germline CDR1 DFQATT, CDR2 SNEGSKA (reference sequence). The CDR3 consists of 15 residues.

This rearrangement joins TRBV7-9 to TRBJ2-1; TCRdb's D call of TRBD1 is untestable without DNA. In germline, CDR1 is SEHNR, CDR2 FQNEAQ (reference sequence). The CDR3 is made up of 15 amino acids. The CDR3 spells CASSYASALNNEQFF.

This sequence joins TRBV13 and TRBJ1-3; without DNA, the TCRdb call of TRBD1 cannot be checked. The CDR3 loop spans 12 amino acids. CDR1 and CDR2 (germline): PRHDT, FYEKMQ (reference sequence). The CDR3 sequence is CASSPGSNTIYF.

V gene TRBV3-1 combines with J gene TRBJ2-2; TCRdb picks TRBD2, but there is no DNA to check that call. CDR3 length equals 15 residues. Germline V CDR1 and CDR2: LGHDT, YNNKEL (reference sequence). CDR3 in amino acids: CASSQEWEGAGELFF.

The chain combines TRBV5-1 with TRBJ1-1; TCRdb returns TRBD1, unconfirmable since there is no DNA. The CDR3 consists of 14 residues. The germline V gene has CDR1 SGHRS and CDR2 YFSETQ. The CDR3 here is CASSVQGAGTEAFF.

The V and J genes are TRBV4-2 and TRBJ2-5; absent DNA, TCRdb's TRBD1 call cannot be checked. The CDR3 has 16 residues. The V gene's germline CDR1 is LGHNA and CDR2 YNFKEQ. The chain's CDR3 is CASSQDPGQGQETQYF.

The chain employs TRBV12-3 or TRBV12-4 and TRBJ1-1; the TRBD1 assignment by TCRdb is unverifiable without DNA. The CDR3 covers 13 residues. CDR3 amino acids: CASSPGPMDVAFF.

This sequence joins TRBV27 and TRBJ2-1; TCRdb's assignment of TRBD2 cannot be checked, as there is no DNA. The CDR3 loop spans 13 amino acids. Germline CDR1 reads MNHEY; CDR2 reads SMNVEV (reference sequence). The CDR3 sequence is CASSWTSGDEQFF.

The rearrangement uses TRBV12-3 or TRBV12-4 and TRBJ2-4; TCRdb gives TRBD1 as the D gene, but with no DNA this cannot be confirmed. The CDR3 consists of 15 residues. CDR3: CASSPPGREGNIQYF.

The chain uses TRBV5-1 and TRBJ1-1. The CDR3 totals 14 residues. Germline V gene lookup returns CDR1 SGHRS and CDR2 YFSETQ. Here the CDR3 reads CASSMTETNTEAFF.

The rearrangement joins TRBV6-5 to TRBJ2-7; TCRdb picks TRBD2, but there is no DNA to check that call. Germline V lookup: CDR1 MNHEY, CDR2 SVGAGI. This CDR3 is 14 amino acids long. CDR3 amino acids: CASSYTSGGYEQYF.

The chain is built from TRBV12-3 or TRBV12-4 and TRBJ2-5; TCRdb names TRBD1, which stays unverified in the absence of DNA. The CDR3 runs to 16 residues. The CDR3 region is CASSYVGQGLRETQYF.

This chain joins TRBV29-1 and TRBJ1-2; with no DNA, the TCRdb D assignment of TRBD1 cannot be verified. This CDR3 has 14 residues. The V gene's germline CDR1 is SQVTM and CDR2 ANQGSEA. CDR3: CSVPGTGENYGYTF.

CDR3 in amino acids: CASSSGLGPYEQYF. The chain combines TRBV4-3 with TRBJ2-7; the D call from TCRdb, TRBD2, cannot be confirmed without DNA. The CDR3 runs 14 residues. Germline CDR1 is LGHNA and CDR2 is YSLEER.

The rearrangement uses TRBV12-3 or TRBV12-4 and TRBJ2-1; TCRdb's D gene call, TRBD2, goes unchecked for lack of DNA. This CDR3 has 18 residues. Here the CDR3 reads CASLPPGLAGGPMNEQFF.

The V call is TRBV11-2, the J call TRBJ2-1; as DNA is missing, the TRBD1 call by TCRdb cannot be tested. Germline assignment: CDR1 SGHAT and CDR2 FQNNGV. The CDR3 has 16 residues. CDR3: CASSGQGRESYNEQFF.

The rearrangement joins TRBV27 to TRBJ2-1; without DNA, the TCRdb call of TRBD2 cannot be checked. This CDR3 comprises 14 residues. Per the germline V gene, CDR1 is MNHEY and CDR2 is SMNVEV (reference sequence). The CDR3 is CASSYLAGDDEQFF.

Here the CDR3 reads CASSQESPRDITDTQYF. The rearrangement joins TRBV4-3 to TRBJ2-3; without DNA, the TCRdb call of TRBD1 cannot be checked. CDR3 length: 17 amino acids. Per the germline V gene, CDR1 is LGHNA and CDR2 is YSLEER.

The J gene is TRBJ2-5, the V gene TRBV15; TCRdb's assignment of TRBD1 cannot be checked, as there is no DNA. The CDR3 runs to 17 residues. Germline CDR1 and CDR2: LNHNV and YYDKDF (reference sequence). CDR3 region: CATSVRGGGGAIETQYF.

The V call is TRBV7-9, the J call TRBJ2-1; TCRdb proposes TRBD1, but this gene call is untestable without DNA. The CDR3 covers 13 residues. Germline CDR1 SEHNR, CDR2 FQNEAQ (reference sequence). The CDR3: CASSTQGGNEQFF. Drawing the rest from reference TRBV7-9 and TRBJ2-1, the complete variable domain is DTGVSQNPRHKITKRGQNVTFRCDPISEHNRLYWYRQTLGQGPEFLTYFQNEAQLEKSRLLSDRFSAERPKGSFSTLEIQRTEQGDSAMYLCASSTQGGNEQFFGPGTRLTVL.

J is TRBJ2-2 and V is TRBV6-5; TCRdb designates TRBD1, a call that cannot be tested without DNA. From germline, CDR1 is MNHEY and CDR2 SVGAGI. The CDR3 has 15 amino acids. This CDR3 is CASRLDRENTGELFF.

The CDR3 loop is CSAPLRGASSNEQFF. V usage is TRBV29-1 and J usage is TRBJ2-1; TCRdb returns TRBD2, unconfirmable since there is no DNA. Germline CDR1 SQVTM, CDR2 ANQGSEA. This CDR3 spans 15 amino acids.

The chain combines TRBV6-2 or TRBV6-3 with TRBJ2-1. Germline values: CDR1 MNHEY, CDR2 SVGEGT. The CDR3 spans 13 residues. The CDR3 region is CASSRDENNEQFF.

The gene calls are TRBV7-7 and TRBJ2-4. Germline values: CDR1 SSHAT, CDR2 FNYEAQ (reference sequence). The CDR3 totals 15 residues. CDR3 amino acids: CASSLKTSAKNIQYF.

V usage is TRBV13 and J usage is TRBJ2-7. This CDR3 region has 12 residues. Germline values: CDR1 PRHDT, CDR2 FYEKMQ (reference sequence). This chain's CDR3 is CASSLGGNEQYF.

The chain is built from TRBV2 and TRBJ2-1; TCRdb's assignment of TRBD2 cannot be checked, as there is no DNA. Germline CDR1 SNHLY, CDR2 FYNNEI. This CDR3 comprises 14 residues. CDR3 amino acids: CASSVEAGADEQFF.

The chain joins TRBV5-6 to TRBJ1-1. The CDR3 sequence is 12 residues long. The germline V gene encodes CDR1 SGHDT and CDR2 YYEEEE. The chain's CDR3 is CARWEMNTEAFF.

J is TRBJ2-5 and V is TRBV4-3; there is no DNA to check the TCRdb D call of TRBD1. Germline CDR1 is LGHNA and CDR2 is YSLEER. The CDR3 runs 13 residues. Here the CDR3 reads CASSQARGETHYF.

The gene calls are TRBV7-9 and TRBJ1-2. Germline V gene sequence: CDR1 SEHNR, CDR2 FQNEAQ (reference sequence). The length of the CDR3 is 15 residues. The CDR3 is CASSLAPDDSHGYTF.

The chain recombines TRBV28 with TRBJ1-1; TCRdb outputs TRBD1, but without DNA this stays unchecked. The CDR3 totals 14 residues. Germline V gene lookup returns CDR1 MDHEN and CDR2 SYDVKM. The CDR3 loop reads CASSQQQGAAEAFF.

The CDR3: CASSLTAPTDTQYF. The chain has TRBV27 and TRBJ2-3; TCRdb calls TRBD1, which cannot be checked without DNA. Germline values: CDR1 MNHEY, CDR2 SMNVEV (reference sequence). CDR3 size: 14 residues.